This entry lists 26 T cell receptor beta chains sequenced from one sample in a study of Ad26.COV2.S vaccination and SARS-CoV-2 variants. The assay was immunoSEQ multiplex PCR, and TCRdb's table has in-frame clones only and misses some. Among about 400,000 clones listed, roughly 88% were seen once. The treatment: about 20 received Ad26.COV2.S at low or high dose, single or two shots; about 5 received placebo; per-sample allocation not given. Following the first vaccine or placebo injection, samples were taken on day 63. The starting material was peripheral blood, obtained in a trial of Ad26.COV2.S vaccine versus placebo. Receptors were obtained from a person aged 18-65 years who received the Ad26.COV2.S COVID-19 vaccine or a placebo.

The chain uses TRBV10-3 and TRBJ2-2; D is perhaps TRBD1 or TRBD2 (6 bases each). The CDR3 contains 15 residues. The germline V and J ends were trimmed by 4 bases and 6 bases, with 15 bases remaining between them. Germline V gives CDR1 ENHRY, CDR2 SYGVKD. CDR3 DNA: TGTGCCATCAGTGTAAAGGGGGGCCGGCCCGGGGAGCTGTTTTTT. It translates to CAISVKGGRPGELFF.

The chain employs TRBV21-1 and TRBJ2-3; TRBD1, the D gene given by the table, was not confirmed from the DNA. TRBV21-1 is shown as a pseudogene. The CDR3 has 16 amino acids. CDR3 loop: CASSKDAAGSTDTQYF. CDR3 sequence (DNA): TGTGCCAGCAGCAAAGATGCAGCAGGGAGCACAGATACGCAGTATTTT.

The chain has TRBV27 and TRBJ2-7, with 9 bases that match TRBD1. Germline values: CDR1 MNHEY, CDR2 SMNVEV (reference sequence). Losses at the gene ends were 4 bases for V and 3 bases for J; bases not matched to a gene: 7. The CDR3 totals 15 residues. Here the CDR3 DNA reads TGTGCCAGCAGTTACTATGGGACAGGGCACTACGAGCAGTACTTC. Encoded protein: CASSYYGTGHYEQYF.

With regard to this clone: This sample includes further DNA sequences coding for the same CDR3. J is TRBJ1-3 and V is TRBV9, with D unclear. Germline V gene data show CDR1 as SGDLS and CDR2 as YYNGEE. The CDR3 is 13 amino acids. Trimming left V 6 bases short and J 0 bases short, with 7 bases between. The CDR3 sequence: CASKANSGNTIYF. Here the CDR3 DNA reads TGTGCCAGCAAGGCCAACTCTGGAAACACCATATATTTT.

The DNA of the CDR3 is TGTGCCAGCAGTTTAGGGGGATATAATTCACCCCTCCACTTT. It encodes CASSLGGYNSPLHF. The chain carries TRBV27 and TRBJ1-6, with a weak D call TRBD1 (5 bases). CDR3 length: 14 amino acids. The V gene lost 2 bases and the J gene lost 4 bases, with 6 bases spanning the gap. From germline, CDR1 is MNHEY and CDR2 SMNVEV (reference sequence).

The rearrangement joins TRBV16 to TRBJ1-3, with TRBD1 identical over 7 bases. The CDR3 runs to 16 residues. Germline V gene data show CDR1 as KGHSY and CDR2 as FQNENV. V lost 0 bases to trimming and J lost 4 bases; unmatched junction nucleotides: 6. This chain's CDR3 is CASSQSRQGPGNTIYF. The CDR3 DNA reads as TGTGCCAGCAGCCAATCACGACAGGGACCAGGAAACACCATATATTTT.

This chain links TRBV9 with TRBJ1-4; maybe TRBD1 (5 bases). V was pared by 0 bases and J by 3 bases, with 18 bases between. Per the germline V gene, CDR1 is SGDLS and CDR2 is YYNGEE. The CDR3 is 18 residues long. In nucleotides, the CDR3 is TGTGCCAGCAGCGTAGTCGGACCCCCAGGGTATGCTAATGAAAAACTGTTTTTT. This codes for CASSVVGPPGYANEKLFF.

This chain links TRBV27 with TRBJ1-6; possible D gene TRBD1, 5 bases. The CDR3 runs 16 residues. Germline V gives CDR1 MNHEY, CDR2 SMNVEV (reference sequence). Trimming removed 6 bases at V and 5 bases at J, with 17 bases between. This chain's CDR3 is CASRLTPGMDNSPLHF. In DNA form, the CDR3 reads TGTGCCAGCAGATTAACACCAGGGATGGATAATTCACCCCTCCACTTT.

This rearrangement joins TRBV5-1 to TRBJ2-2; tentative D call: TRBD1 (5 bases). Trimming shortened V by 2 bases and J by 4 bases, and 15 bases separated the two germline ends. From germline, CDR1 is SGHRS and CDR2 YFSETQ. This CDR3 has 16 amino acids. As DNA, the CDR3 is TGCGCCAGCAGCTTCCTTAGGGGTGGCGGCACCGGGGAGCTGTTTTTT. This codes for CASSFLRGGGTGELFF.

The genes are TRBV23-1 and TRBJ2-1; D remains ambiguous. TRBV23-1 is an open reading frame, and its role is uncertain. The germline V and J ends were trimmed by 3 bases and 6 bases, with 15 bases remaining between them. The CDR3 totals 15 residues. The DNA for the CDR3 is TGCGCCAGCAGTCACAGGCAGACGGGCATCAATGAGCAGTTCTTC. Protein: CASSHRQTGINEQFF.

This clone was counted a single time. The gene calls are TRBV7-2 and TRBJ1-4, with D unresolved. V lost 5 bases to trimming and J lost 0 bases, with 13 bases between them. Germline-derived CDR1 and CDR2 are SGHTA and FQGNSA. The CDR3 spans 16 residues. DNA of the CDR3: TGTGCCAGCAGCGGCCGTGGATCTGCAACTAATGAAAAACTGTTTTTT. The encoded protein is CASSGRGSATNEKLFF.

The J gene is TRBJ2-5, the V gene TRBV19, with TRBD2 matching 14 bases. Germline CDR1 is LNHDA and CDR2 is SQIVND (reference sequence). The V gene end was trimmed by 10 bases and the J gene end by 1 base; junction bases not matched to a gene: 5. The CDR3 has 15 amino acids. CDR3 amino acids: CATGTSGGLQETQYF. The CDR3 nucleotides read TGTGCCACCGGGACTAGCGGGGGACTCCAAGAGACCCAGTACTTC. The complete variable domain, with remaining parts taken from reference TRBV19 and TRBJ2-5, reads DGGITQSPKYLFRKEGQNVTLSCEQNLNHDAMYWYRQDPGQGLRLIYYSQIVNDFQKGDIAEGYSVSREKKESFPLTVTSAQKNPTAFYLCATGTSGGLQETQYFGPGTRLLVL.

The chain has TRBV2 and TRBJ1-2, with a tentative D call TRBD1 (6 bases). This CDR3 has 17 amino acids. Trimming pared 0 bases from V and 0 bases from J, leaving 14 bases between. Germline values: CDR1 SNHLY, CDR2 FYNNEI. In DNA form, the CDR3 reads TGTGCCAGCAGTGAAGCGCTTCGACAGGAGACTAACTATGGCTACACCTTC. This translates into CASSEALRQETNYGYTF.

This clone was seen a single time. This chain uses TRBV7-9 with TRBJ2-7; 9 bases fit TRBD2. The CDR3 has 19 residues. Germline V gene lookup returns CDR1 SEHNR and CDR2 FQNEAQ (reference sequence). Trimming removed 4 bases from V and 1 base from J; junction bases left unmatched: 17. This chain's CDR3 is CASSSRGGSGGSGSYEQYF. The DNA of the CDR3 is TGTGCCAGCAGCTCAAGGGGAGGGAGCGGGGGGAGTGGTTCCTACGAGCAGTACTTC.

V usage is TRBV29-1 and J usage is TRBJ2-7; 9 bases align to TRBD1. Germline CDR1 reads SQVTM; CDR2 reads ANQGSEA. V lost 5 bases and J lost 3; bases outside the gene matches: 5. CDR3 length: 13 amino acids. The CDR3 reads CSVNRGQGYEQYF. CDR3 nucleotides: TGCAGCGTTAACCGGGGACAGGGCTACGAGCAGTACTTC.

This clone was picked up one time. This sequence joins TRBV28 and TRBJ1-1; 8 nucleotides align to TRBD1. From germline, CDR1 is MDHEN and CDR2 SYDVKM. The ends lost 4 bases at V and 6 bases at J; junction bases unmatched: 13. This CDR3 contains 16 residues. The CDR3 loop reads CASSWGLGQGFPEAFF. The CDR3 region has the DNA TGTGCCAGCAGTTGGGGTCTAGGACAGGGCTTCCCTGAAGCTTTCTTT.

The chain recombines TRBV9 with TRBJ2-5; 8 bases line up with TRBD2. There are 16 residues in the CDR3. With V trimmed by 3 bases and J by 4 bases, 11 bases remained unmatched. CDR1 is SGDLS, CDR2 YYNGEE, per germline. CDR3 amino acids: CASSALGAGGLETQYF. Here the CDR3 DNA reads TGTGCCAGCAGCGCCCTTGGGGCGGGGGGTCTAGAGACCCAGTACTTC.

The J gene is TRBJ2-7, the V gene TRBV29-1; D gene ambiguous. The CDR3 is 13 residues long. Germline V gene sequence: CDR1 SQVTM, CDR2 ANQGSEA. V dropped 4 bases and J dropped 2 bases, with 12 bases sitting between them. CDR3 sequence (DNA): TGCAGCGTTGCCAGAAGGGATACCTACGAGCAGTACTTC. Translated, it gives CSVARRDTYEQYF.

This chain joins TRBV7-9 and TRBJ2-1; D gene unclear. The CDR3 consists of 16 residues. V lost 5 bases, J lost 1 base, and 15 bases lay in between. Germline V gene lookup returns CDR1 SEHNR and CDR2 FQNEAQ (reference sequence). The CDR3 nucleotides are TGTGCCAGCAGCCCTGGGGATGTGTTTTCCTACAATGAGCAGTTCTTC. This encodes CASSPGDVFSYNEQFF.

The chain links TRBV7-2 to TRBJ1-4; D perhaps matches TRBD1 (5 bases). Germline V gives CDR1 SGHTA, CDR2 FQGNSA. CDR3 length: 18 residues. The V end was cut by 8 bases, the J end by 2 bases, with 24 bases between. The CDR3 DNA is TGTGCCAGCGCCTCAGGACCAGGGCCGAAGTTTACTAATGAAAAACTGTTTTTT. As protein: CASASGPGPKFTNEKLFF.

The CDR3 loop is CASSFQGADGYTF. In nucleotides, the CDR3 is TGTGCCAGCAGTTTCCAGGGGGCCGATGGCTACACCTTC. The chain recombines TRBV28 with TRBJ1-2, with TRBD1 identical over 8 bases. This CDR3 has 13 residues. CDR1 and CDR2 (germline): MDHEN, SYDVKM. J was trimmed by 6 bases and V by 3 bases; bases with no gene match: 3.

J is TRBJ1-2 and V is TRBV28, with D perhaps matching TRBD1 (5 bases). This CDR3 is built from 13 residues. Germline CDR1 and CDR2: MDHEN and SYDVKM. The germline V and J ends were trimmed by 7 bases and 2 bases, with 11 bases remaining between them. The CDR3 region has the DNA TGTGCCAGCATCCAAGGGGTAAACTATGGCTACACCTTC. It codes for CASIQGVNYGYTF.

The CDR3 here is CASSIIVNTEAFF. CDR3 DNA sequence: TGTGCCAGCAGTATTATAGTGAACACTGAAGCTTTCTTT. The rearrangement joins TRBV28 to TRBJ1-1; D gene ambiguous. Trimming removed 5 bases from V and 0 bases from J, with 7 bases in between. The V gene's germline CDR1 is MDHEN and CDR2 SYDVKM. This CDR3 is 13 amino acids long.

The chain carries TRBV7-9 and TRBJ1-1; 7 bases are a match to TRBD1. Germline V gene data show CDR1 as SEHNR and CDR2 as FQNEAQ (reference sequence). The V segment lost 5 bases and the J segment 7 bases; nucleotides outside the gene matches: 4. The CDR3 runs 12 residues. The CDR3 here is CASSRTGYEAFF. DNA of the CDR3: TGTGCCAGCAGCCGGACAGGTTATGAAGCTTTCTTT.

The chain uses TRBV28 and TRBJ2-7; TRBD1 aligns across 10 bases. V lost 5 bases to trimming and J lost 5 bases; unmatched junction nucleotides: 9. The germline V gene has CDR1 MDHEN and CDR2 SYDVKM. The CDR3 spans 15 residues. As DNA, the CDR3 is TGTGCCAGCAGTAACCGGGACAGGGGTACGGACGAGCAGTACTTC. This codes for CASSNRDRGTDEQYF.

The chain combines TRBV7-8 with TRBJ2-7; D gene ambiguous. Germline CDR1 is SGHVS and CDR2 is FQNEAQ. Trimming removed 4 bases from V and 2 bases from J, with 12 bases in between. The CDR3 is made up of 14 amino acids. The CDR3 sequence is CASSSKNTPYEQYF. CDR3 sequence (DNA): TGTGCCAGCAGCTCAAAAAACACACCCTACGAGCAGTACTTC.